The clone carrying this T cell receptor (beta chain) was detected a few times. As yet, its antigen is unknown. Time point specified: healthy volunteer bleed at 6 weeks. Before extraction, the whole blood was not fractionated, and total RNA was taken from it. The sample originates from a study of human T cells and chemical hapten exposure. Study summary: Mainly, slight library volume differences in the pool made TCR yields vary. Study observations and caveats: TCRs at high frequency, those above 1 in 1000, did not change with DPC sensitization.

With 0 bases removed from V and 11 bases from J, the gap between germline ends came to 17 bases. CDR3 length equals 16 residues. Individual cDNA molecules in this library carried unique molecular identifiers. Original methodology: Samples had a median of around 92,000 TCRs, ranging roughly 20,000 to 700,000. Each CDR3 protein is one row after TCRdb ran MiXCR on the RACE reads. TCRdb assigned the V and J calls; the authors' analysis was not used. This sample has fewer than 85,000 distinct CDR3 sequences, with approximately 8.6% found just once. V gene TRBV23-1 combines with J gene TRBJ1-6, with D uncertain. TRBV23-1 is an ORF; its function is uncertain. The receptor's source is a male donor in good health. Some clones in this sample may be carry-over from other donors' samples. Sequencing used whole blood. The CDR3 coding sequence is TGCGCCAGCAGTCAATCCGGGCCGTTAACTCGGGCACCCCTCCACTTT. It specifies CASSQSGPLTRAPLHF.